Presented here are 8 T cell receptor beta chains from one specimen sequenced in a study of blood T cell repertoires in COVID-19. Clones were sequenced by immunoSEQ multiplex PCR, and TCRdb holds only the in-frame ones, with some missing. The table lists about 160,000 clones, over 75% of them singletons. Source material: PBMCs or T cells enriched from blood (not recorded which). The source of these receptors is a woman aged 40 to 55 with acute COVID-19.

V and J are TRBV20-1 and TRBJ1-1; possibly TRBD1 for D (5 bases). Germline V gene data show CDR1 as DFQATT and CDR2 as SNEGSKA (reference sequence). This CDR3 has 11 amino acids. Trimming removed 3 bases from V and 10 bases from J, with 12 bases in between. The chain's CDR3 is CSARGGAVAFF. CDR3 in DNA: TGCAGTGCTAGGGGGGGAGCAGTAGCTTTCTTT.

The chain combines TRBV5-1 with TRBJ2-7; 8 bases line up with TRBD2. V lost 4 bases to trimming and J lost 5 bases; unmatched junction nucleotides: 5. The CDR3 covers 13 residues. Per germline, CDR1 SGHRS and CDR2 YFSETQ. The CDR3 spells CASSRAGENEQYF. DNA of the CDR3: TGCGCCAGCAGCCGAGCGGGAGAGAACGAGCAGTACTTC.

Concerning this clone itself: Other DNA sequences in the same sample also yield this CDR3. This sequence joins TRBV13 and TRBJ2-5; TRBD1 aligns across 11 bases. Looked up from germline, CDR1 is PRHDT and CDR2 is FYEKMQ (reference sequence). V lost 2 bases to trimming and J lost 4 bases; unmatched junction nucleotides: 3. This CDR3 is built from 15 residues. The CDR3 DNA is TGTGCCAGCAGCTTACCGGGACAGGGGGGAGAGACCCAGTACTTC. It is translated as CASSLPGQGGETQYF.

This clone turned up a few times. J is TRBJ1-4 and V is TRBV30; D remains ambiguous. The CDR3 runs 15 residues. In germline, CDR1 is GTSNPN, CDR2 SVGIG (reference sequence). The germline V and J ends were trimmed by 3 bases and 1 base, with 12 bases remaining between them. For the CDR3, the DNA is TGTGCCTGGAGAGTGGGCTTGGGAACTAATGAAAAACTGTTTTTT. Its protein product is CAWRVGLGTNEKLFF.

The chain joins TRBV18 to TRBJ2-5; perhaps TRBD1 as D (5 bases). Germline V gives CDR1 KGHSH, CDR2 LQKENI. The CDR3 consists of 15 residues. Trimming shortened V by 0 bases and J by 5 bases, and 13 bases separated the two germline ends. The CDR3 region is CASSPPSGFWETQYF. The CDR3, as DNA: TGTGCCAGCTCACCACCATCAGGGTTTTGGGAGACCCAGTACTTC.

V and J are TRBV6-1 and TRBJ1-5; D remains unclear. V was clipped by 3 bases and J by 4 bases, with 7 bases between them. The CDR3 sequence is 13 residues long. Germline CDR1 MNHNS, CDR2 SASEGT. The CDR3 bases are TGTGCCAGCAGTGAGCTGGAGAATCAGCCCCAGCATTTT. It yields the protein CASSELENQPQHF.

The V gene is TRBV5-1, the J gene TRBJ2-1; D not certain. Germline CDR1 reads SGHRS; CDR2 reads YFSETQ. Trimming took off 0 bases at V and 5 bases at J, with 6 bases between the two ends. This CDR3 is built from 13 residues. The CDR3 loop reads CASSLDRHNEQFF. The CDR3 DNA is TGCGCCAGCAGCTTGGACAGACACAATGAGCAGTTCTTC.

CDR3 region: CAISGGGTVGDTQYF. CDR3 nucleotides: TGTGCCATCAGTGGTGGAGGGACAGTAGGGGATACGCAGTATTTT. The chain is built from TRBV10-3 and TRBJ2-3; D is possibly TRBD1 (7 bases). The CDR3 is made up of 15 amino acids. V shed 4 bases and J shed 6 bases, with 17 bases lying between them. Germline V lookup: CDR1 ENHRY, CDR2 SYGVKD.